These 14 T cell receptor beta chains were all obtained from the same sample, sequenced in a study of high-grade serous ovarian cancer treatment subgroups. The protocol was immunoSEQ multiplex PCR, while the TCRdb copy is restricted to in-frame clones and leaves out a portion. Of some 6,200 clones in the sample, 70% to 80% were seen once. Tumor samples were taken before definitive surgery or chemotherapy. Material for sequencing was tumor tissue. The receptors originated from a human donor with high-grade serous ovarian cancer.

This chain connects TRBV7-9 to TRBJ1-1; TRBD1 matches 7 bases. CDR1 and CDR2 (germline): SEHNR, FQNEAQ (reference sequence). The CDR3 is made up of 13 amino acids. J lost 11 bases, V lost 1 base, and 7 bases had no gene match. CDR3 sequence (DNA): TGTGCCAGCAGCTTAGTATCGGGACAGAGGGCTTTCTTT. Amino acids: CASSLVSGQRAFF.

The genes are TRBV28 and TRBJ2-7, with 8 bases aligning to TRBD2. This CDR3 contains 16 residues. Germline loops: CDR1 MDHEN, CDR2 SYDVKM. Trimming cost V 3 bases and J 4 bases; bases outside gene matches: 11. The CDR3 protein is CASSFPSSGGAYEQYF. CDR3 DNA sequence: TGTGCCAGCAGTTTTCCGTCATCCGGGGGGGCGTACGAGCAGTACTTC.

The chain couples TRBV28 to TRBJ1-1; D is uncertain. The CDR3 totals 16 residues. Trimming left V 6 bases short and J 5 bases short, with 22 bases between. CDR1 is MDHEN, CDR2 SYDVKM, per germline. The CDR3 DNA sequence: TGTGCCAGCAGGCGATTCTTCGGAGATGGAAGGACTGAAGCTTTCTTT. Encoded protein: CASRRFFGDGRTEAFF.

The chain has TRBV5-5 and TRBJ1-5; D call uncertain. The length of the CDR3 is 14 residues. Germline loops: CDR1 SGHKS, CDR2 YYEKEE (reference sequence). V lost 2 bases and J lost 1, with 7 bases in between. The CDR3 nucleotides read TGTGCCAGCAGCTTAAGGGAGAGCAATCAGCCCCAGCATTTT. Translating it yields CASSLRESNQPQHF.

This chain's CDR3 is CASTPGTKSEEQFF. Here the CDR3 DNA reads TGTGCCAGTACCCCCGGGACCAAAAGCGAAGAGCAGTTCTTC. This chain links TRBV19 with TRBJ2-1; either TRBD1 or TRBD2 may supply D (5 bases each). V was shortened by 7 bases and J by 10 bases, with 20 bases between the two germline ends. The germline V gene encodes CDR1 LNHDA and CDR2 SQIVND (reference sequence). This CDR3 spans 14 amino acids.

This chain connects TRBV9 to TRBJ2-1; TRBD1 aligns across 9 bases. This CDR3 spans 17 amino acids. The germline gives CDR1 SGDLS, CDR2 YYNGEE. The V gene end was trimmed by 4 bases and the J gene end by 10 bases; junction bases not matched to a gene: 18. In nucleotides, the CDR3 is TGTGCCAGCAGCCCCCATTTTCGGACAGGGGTCGGGTGGGAGCAGTTCTTC. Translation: CASSPHFRTGVGWEQFF.

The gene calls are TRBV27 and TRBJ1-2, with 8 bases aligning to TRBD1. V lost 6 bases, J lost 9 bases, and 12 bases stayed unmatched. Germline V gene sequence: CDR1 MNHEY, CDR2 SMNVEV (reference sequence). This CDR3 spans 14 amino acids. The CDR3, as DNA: TGTGCCAGCAGGCCGACAGGGGTCGGATATAGCTACACCTTC. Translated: CASRPTGVGYSYTF.

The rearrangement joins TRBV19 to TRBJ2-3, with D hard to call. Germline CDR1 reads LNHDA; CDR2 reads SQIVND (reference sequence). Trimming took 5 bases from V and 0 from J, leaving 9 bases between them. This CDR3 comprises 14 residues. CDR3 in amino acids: CASSVGWSTDTQYF. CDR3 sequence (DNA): TGTGCCAGTAGTGTGGGGTGGAGCACAGATACGCAGTATTTT.

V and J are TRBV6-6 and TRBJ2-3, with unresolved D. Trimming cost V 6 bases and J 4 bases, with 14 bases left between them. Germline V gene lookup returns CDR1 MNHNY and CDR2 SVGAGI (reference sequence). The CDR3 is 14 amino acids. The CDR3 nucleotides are TGTGCCAGCAGCTCCGGGCCCGAGGCAGATACGCAGTATTTT. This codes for CASSSGPEADTQYF.

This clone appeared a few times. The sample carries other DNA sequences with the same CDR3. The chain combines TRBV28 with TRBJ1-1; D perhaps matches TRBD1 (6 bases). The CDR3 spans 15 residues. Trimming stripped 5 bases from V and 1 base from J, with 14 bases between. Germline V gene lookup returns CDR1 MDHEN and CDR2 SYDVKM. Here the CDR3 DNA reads TGTGCCAGCAGTCCCCCGGGACACCCGAACACTGAAGCTTTCTTT. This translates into CASSPPGHPNTEAFF.

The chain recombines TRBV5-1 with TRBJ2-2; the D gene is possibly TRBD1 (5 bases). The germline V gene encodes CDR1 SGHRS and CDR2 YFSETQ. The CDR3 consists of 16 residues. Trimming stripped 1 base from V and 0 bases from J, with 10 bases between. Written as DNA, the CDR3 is TGCGCCAGCAGCTTGTCCCAGGGCGCGAACACCGGGGAGCTGTTTTTT. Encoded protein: CASSLSQGANTGELFF.

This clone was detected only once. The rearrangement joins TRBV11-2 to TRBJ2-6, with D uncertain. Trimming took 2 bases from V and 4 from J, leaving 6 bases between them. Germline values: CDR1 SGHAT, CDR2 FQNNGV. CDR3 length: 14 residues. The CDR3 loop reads CASSLSSGANVLTF. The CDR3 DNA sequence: TGTGCCAGCAGCTTATCCTCCGGGGCCAACGTCCTGACTTTC.

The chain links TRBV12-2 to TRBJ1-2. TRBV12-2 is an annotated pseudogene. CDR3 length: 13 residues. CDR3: CASRLQENYGYTF. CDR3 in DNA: TGTGCAAGTCGCTTACAGGAGAACTATGGCTACACCTTC.

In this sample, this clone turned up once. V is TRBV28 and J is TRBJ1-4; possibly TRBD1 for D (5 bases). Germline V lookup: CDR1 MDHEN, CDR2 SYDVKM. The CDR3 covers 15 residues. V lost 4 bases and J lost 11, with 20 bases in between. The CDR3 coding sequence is TGTGCCAGCAGTTCCCTTGGTCGGGGGTTGCAGAAACTGTTTTTT. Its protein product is CASSSLGRGLQKLFF.